Described below is a single T cell receptor (beta chain) sequence and its context. As yet, its antigen is unknown. These data originate in a study of cytomegalovirus exposure and HLA in healthy donors. Study-level information: The same platform used for the 666 first-cohort repertoires was also used for the 95 to 150 validation repertoires, as a later analysis reported. Study-level results: It was reportedly the case that the classifier diagnosed cytomegalovirus status with high specificity and sensitivity. In the roughly 110 validation repertoires, just under 95% of cluster scores exceeded 0, per a later analysis. The investigators catalogued 150 to 200 TCR beta chains as cytomegalovirus-associated.

The CDR3 runs 18 residues. V dropped 2 bases and J dropped 6; count of bases not matched to a gene: 17. Germline CDR1 GTSNPN, CDR2 SVGIG (reference sequence). Only in-frame clones appear in the TCRdb table, and some are missing; sequencing was by immunoSEQ multiplex PCR. This table holds hundreds of thousands of clones, roughly nine tenths found once. This TCR derives from a man aged 18 to 30 in good health and CMV-seropositive. The sequenced sample consisted of PBMCs. The chain is built from TRBV30 and TRBJ2-1; 9 bases agree with TRBD2. The CDR3 DNA reads as TGTGCCTGGAGTAAGGGGTTCAGTGGCGGGAGGGTTGGCAATGAGCAGTTCTTC. Its translation is CAWSKGFSGGRVGNEQFF.